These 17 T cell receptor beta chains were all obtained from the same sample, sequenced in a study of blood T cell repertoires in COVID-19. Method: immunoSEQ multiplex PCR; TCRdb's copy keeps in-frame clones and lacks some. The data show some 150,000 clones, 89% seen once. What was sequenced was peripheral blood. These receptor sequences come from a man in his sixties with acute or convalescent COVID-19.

CDR3 coding DNA: TGTGCCAGCAGTACCGTCAGGAGGGGGGGCTATGGCTACACCTTC. Its translation: CASSTVRRGGYGYTF. The J gene is TRBJ1-2, the V gene TRBV2; D is perhaps TRBD1 (6 bases). Trimming pared 5 bases from V and 4 bases from J, leaving 17 bases between. The germline gives CDR1 SNHLY, CDR2 FYNNEI. The CDR3 covers 15 residues.

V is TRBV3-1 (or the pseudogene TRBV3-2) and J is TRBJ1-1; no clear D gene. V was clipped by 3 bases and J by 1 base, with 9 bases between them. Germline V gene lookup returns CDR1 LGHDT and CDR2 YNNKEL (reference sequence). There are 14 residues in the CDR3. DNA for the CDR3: TGTGCCAGCAGCCAGATCCGAGGGAACACTGAAGCTTTCTTT. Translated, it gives CASSQIRGNTEAFF.

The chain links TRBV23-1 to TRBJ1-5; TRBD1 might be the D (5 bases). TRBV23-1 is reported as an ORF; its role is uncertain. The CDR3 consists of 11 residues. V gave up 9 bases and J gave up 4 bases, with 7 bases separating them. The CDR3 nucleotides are TGCGCCAGGGGGGGAAATCAGCCCCAGCATTTT. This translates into CARGGNQPQHF.

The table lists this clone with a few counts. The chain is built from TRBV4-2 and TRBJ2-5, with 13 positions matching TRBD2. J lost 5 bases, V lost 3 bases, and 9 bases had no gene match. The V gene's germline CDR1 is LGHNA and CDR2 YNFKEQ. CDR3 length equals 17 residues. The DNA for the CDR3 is TGTGCCAGCAGCCAGGCCACTAGCGGGGGGGCCGGTGAGACCCAGTACTTC. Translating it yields CASSQATSGGAGETQYF.

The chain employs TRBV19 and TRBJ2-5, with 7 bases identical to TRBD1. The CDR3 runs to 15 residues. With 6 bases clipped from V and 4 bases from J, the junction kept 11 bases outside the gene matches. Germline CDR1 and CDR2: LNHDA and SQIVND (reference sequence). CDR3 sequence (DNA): TGTGCCAGTAGCCTACAGGGGACGGGCGGAGAGACCCAGTACTTC. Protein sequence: CASSLQGTGGETQYF. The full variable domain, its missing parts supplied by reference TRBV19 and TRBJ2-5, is DGGITQSPKYLFRKEGQNVTLSCEQNLNHDAMYWYRQDPGQGLRLIYYSQIVNDFQKGDIAEGYSVSREKKESFPLTVTSAQKNPTAFYLCASSLQGTGGETQYFGPGTRLLVL.

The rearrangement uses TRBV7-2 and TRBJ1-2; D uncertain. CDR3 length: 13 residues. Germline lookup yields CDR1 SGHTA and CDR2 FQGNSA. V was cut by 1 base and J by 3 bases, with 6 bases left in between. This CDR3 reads CASSLERDYGYTF. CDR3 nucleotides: TGTGCCAGCAGCTTAGAACGGGACTATGGCTACACCTTC.

Here the CDR3 reads CAWSVRGGTSYGYTF. The DNA of the CDR3 is TGTGCCTGGAGTGTACGGGGGGGAACGAGCTATGGCTACACCTTC. The J gene is TRBJ1-2, the V gene TRBV30; weak D call: TRBD1 (5 bases). The CDR3 runs to 15 residues. Germline lookup yields CDR1 GTSNPN and CDR2 SVGIG (reference sequence). V was pared by 0 bases and J by 4 bases, with 15 bases between.

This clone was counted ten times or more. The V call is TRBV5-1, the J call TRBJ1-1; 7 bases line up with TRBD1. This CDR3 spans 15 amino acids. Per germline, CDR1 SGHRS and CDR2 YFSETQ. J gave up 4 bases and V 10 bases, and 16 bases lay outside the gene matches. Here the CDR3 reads CAARTSTGLGTEAFF. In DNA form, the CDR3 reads TGCGCCGCCCGGACTTCGACAGGGTTGGGCACTGAAGCTTTCTTT. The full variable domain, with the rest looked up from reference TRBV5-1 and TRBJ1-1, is KAGVTQTPRYLIKTRGQQVTLSCSPISGHRSVSWYQQTPGQGLQFLFEYFSETQRNKGNFPGRFSGRQFSNSRSEMNVSTLELGDSALYLCAARTSTGLGTEAFFGQGTRLTVV.

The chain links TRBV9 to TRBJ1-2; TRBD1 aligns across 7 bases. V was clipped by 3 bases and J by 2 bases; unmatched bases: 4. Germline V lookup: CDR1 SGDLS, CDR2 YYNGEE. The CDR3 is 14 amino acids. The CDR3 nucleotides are TGTGCCAGCAGCGAGACAGGGAAGAACTATGGCTACACCTTC. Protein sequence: CASSETGKNYGYTF. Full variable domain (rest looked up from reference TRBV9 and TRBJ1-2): DSGVTQTPKHLITATGQRVTLRCSPRSGDLSVYWYQQSLDQGLQFLIQYYNGEERAKGNILERFSAQQFPDLHSELNLSSLELGDSALYFCASSETGKNYGYTFGSGTRLTVV.

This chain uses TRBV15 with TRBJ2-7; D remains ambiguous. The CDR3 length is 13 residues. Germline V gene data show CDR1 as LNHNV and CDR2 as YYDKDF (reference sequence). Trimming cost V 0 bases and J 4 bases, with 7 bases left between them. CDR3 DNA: TGTGCCACCAGCAGAGATCCGACATACGAGCAGTACTTC. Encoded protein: CATSRDPTYEQYF.

The DNA for the CDR3 is TGTGCCAGCAGCAGACCGGGACATAGCTCCTACAATGAGCAGTTCTTC. Translating gives CASSRPGHSSYNEQFF. V and J are TRBV5-8 and TRBJ2-1, with a tentative D call TRBD1 (6 bases). This CDR3 region has 16 residues. Germline V gene sequence: CDR1 SGHTS, CDR2 YDEGEE. The V gene lost 4 bases and the J gene lost 0 bases, with 14 bases spanning the gap. The full variable domain, in which reference TRBV5-8 and TRBJ2-1 provide the parts outside the CDR3, is EAGVTQSPTHLIKTRGQQATLRCSPISGHTSVYWYQQALGLGLQFLLWYDEGEERNRGNFPPRFSGRQFPNYSSELNVNALELEDSALYLCASSRPGHSSYNEQFFGPGTRLTVL.

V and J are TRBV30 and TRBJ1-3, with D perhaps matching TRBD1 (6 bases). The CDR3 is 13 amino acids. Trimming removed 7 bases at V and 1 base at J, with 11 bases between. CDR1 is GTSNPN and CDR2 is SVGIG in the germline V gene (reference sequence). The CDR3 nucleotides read TGTGCCTCGACAGGACTGTCTGGAAACACCATATATTTT. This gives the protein CASTGLSGNTIYF.

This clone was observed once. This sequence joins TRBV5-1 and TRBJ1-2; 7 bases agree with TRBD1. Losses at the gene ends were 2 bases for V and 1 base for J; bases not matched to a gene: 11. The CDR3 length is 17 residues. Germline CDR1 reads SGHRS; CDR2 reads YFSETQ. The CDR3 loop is CASSFRTGPRGNYGYTF. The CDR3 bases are TGCGCCAGCAGCTTTCGGACAGGTCCAAGAGGTAACTATGGCTACACCTTC.

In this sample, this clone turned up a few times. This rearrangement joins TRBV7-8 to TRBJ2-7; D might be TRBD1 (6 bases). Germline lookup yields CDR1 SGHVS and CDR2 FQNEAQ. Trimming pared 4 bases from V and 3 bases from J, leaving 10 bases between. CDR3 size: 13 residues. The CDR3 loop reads CASSSDRLYEQYF. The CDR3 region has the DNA TGTGCCAGCAGCTCCGACAGGCTCTACGAGCAGTACTTC.

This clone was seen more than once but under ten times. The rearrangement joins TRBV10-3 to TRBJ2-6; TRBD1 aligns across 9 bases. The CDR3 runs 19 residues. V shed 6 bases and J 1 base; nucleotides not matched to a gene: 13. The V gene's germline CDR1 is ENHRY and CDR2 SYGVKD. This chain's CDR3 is CAIRRSPGQGISGANVLTF. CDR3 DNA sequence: TGTGCCATCAGAAGGAGCCCGGGACAGGGTATATCTGGGGCCAACGTCCTGACTTTC.

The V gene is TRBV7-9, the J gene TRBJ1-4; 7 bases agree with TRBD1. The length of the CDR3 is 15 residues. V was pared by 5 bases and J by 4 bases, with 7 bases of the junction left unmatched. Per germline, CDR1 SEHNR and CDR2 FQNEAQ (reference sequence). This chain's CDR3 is CASSQSRDSNEKLFF. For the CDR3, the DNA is TGTGCCAGCAGCCAATCCCGGGACAGTAATGAAAAACTGTTTTTT.

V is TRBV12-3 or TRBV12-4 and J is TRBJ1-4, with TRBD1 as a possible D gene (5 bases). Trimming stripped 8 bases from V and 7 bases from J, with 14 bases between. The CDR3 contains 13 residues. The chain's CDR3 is CASQRQSGEKLFF. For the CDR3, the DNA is TGTGCCAGCCAGCGACAGTCCGGTGAAAAACTGTTTTTT.